This TCR beta chain came from a study of PD-L1 blockade in urothelial cancer. Study observations and caveats: By 3 weeks, tumor-associated blood clones had expanded more in durable-benefit patients.

Concerning this clone itself: Its antigen remains unknown.

The time point denotes: peripheral blood 6 weeks after treatment start. Urothelial carcinoma in patients was locally advanced or metastatic. Profiling relied on immunoSEQ multiplex PCR, and the TCRdb table lists in-frame clones only, not all of them. The table shows about 120,000 clones, with around 89% occurring only once. V was pared by 3 bases and J by 0 bases, with 21 bases between. In germline, CDR1 is SGHTA, CDR2 FQGNSA. This CDR3 spans 18 amino acids. This clonotype was sampled from a man between 60 and 75 years old with urothelial cancer. The rearrangement joins TRBV7-2 to TRBJ2-7, with D possibly being TRBD1 (6 bases). Sequences were derived from PBMCs, sampled around atezolizumab (anti-PD-L1) treatment. DNA of the CDR3: TGTGCCAGCAGCTTCGGGCACCTTACAGGGCCATCCTCCTACGAGCAGTACTTC. Translating gives CASSFGHLTGPSSYEQYF. Filled out from reference TRBV7-2 and TRBJ2-7, the complete variable domain reads GAGVSQSPSNKVTEKGKDVELRCDPISGHTALYWYRQSLGQGLEFLIYFQGNSAPDKSGLPSDRFSAERTGGSVSTLTIQRTQQEDSAVYLCASSFGHLTGPSSYEQYFGPGTRLTVT.